This T cell receptor beta chain derives from a study of T cell changes during pregnancy in multiple sclerosis. Clones were read by immunoSEQ multiplex PCR, and TCRdb kept only the in-frame ones, dropping some. The data show approximately 40,000 clones, around 96% seen once. CDR3 length equals 14 residues. V was clipped by 11 bases and J by 2 bases; unmatched bases: 9. In germline, CDR1 is ENHRY, CDR2 SYGVKD. This receptor was obtained from a female donor with multiple sclerosis, enrolled in a pregnancy study. The chain couples TRBV10-3 to TRBJ1-3; 7 bases match TRBD1. The starting material was peripheral blood, obtained in the second trimester of pregnancy. CDR3: CAGGMTGTGNTIYF. CDR3 nucleotide sequence: TGTGCCGGAGGAATGACAGGGACTGGAAACACCATATATTTT.